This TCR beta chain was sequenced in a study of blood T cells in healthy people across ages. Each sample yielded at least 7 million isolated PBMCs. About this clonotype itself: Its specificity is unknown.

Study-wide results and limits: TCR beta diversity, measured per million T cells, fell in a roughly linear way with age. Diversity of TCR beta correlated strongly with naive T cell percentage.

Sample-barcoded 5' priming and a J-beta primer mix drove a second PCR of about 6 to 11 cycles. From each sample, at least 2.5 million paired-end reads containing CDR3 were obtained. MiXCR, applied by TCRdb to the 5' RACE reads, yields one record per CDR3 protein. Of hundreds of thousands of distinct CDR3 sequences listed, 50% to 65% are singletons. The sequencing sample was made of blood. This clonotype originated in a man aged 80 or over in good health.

DNA for the CDR3: TGTGCCAGCAGTTCAGGGGAGGCCGGCTACACCTTC. Protein product: CASSSGEAGYTF. The chain combines TRBV6-5 with TRBJ1-2; D is possibly TRBD1 (6 bases). Trimming removed 4 bases at V and 8 bases at J, with 11 bases between. Looked up from germline, CDR1 is MNHEY and CDR2 is SVGAGI. The CDR3 runs 12 residues.